This record concerns one T cell receptor (beta chain) sequence. Its cognate antigen has yet to be identified. Per-base qualities were not stored, and no clone one base away is much larger. The data derive from a study of blood T cell repertoires in COVID-19 (dated by TCRdb to 2020 to 2022). About the full investigation: Collaborator samples came from the United States, Italy and Spain and covered acute and convalescent phases of COVID-19. The sample metadata nearly always contained a de-identified subject ID, COVID-19 status, age in years and sex. Samples came from the ongoing ImmuneRACE study (first 160 participants) plus 1,254 subjects from 6 global collaborators. The prospective study material was composed of cDNA or gDNA derived from T cells, B-cell-depleted T cells, or PBMCs. Where HLA class I and class II types were available, the types were taken from metadata supplied by the sample provider, not from assay-based typing. The repertoires were released in a freely available public database meant as a resource for research on the immune response to SARS-CoV-2. Subjects who had been exposed to COVID-19, were actively infected with it, or had recovered from it provided the deeply sampled blood TCRbeta repertoires that made up the dataset.

What the authors observed across the whole study: How much clinical and demographic metadata was included differed by source and by participant, and the metadata was provided uncurated.

The collaborating institutions used their own protocols to collect whole blood in K2EDTA tubes. For TCRbeta analysis, collaborator samples were shipped as frozen whole blood, as isolated PBMCs, or as DNA extracted from either sample type. The CDR3 goes from the cysteine to the phenylalanine over 16 residues. CDR3 DNA only is kept here, 48 bases in frame from base 1. TCRbeta CDR3 regions were amplified from genomic DNA using the immunoSEQ Assay, a bias-controlled multiplex PCR. As for the authors' bioinformatics: The number of nucleated cells in each sample was estimated by amplification of reference gene primers within the assay. Sequence reads were collapsed and filtered to measure the absolute abundance of every unique TCRbeta CDR3 rearrangement. Productive Simpson clonality was computed per sample as the square root of Simpson's diversity index over productive rearrangements. This immuneACCESS table, as held by TCRdb, lists in-frame sequences with V and J called but not all clones. Of the missing ones, under half trace to an unresolved V gene in checked studies; the others have no known cause. V, J and clone size are taken as reported in that table, and D and trimming were inferred from the DNA itself. Present in this sample are approximately 220,000 clones, roughly 83% of which were seen just once. The ten largest clones take up 27% of the sample.

Here the chain combines TRBV21-1 and TRBJ1-5; whether TRBD1, the table's D call, matches the DNA was not checked. TRBV21-1 is marked as a pseudogene. What was sequenced was peripheral blood. The sequence derives from a man aged 40-49 years with acute or convalescent COVID-19. The CDR3: CASSPGTGGSNQPQHF. The nucleotide sequence is TGTGCCAGCAGCCCGGGGACAGGAGGTAGCAATCAGCCCCAGCATTTT.